These T cell receptor beta chains were read from a single sample in a study of immune evolution from preneoplasia to lung adenocarcinoma. Here immunoSEQ multiplex PCR was the method, and the copy in TCRdb shows in-frame clones only, minus some. The sample carries 9,500 to 15,000 clones, 70% to 90% recorded once. The sequenced material came from FFPE tissue from an adenomatous hyperplasia lung lesion. The receptors were sampled from a person between 50 and 69 years old with lung adenocarcinoma. Both conserved end residues are part of each CDR3. A D gene is named only where the DNA matches it firmly.

12,NA,TRBJ1-1,TRBV29-1,CSVLILSAEAFF,TGCAGCGTTCTTATTTTATCGGCTGAAGCTTTCTTT
16,TRBD2,TRBJ2-2,TRBV30,CAWSRRENPNTGELFF,TGTGCCTGGAGCCGGCGGGAGAATCCAAACACCGGGGAGCTGTTTTTT
14,NA,TRBJ1-2,TRBV28,CASKSYGGRDGYTF,TGTGCCAGCAAGTCCTACGGTGGCCGGGATGGCTACACCTTC
17,TRBD1,TRBJ2-4,TRBV19,CASSTGFDRVSKNIQYF,TGTGCCAGTAGTACCGGATTCGACAGGGTGTCCAAAAACATTCAGTACTTC
14,NA,TRBJ1-5,TRBV21-1,CASSKDRKNQPQHF,TGTGCCAGCAGCAAGGACAGGAAAAATCAGCCCCAGCATTTT
13,NA,TRBJ2-3,TRBV19,CASRVRDADTQYF,TGTGCCAGTAGGGTCCGGGACGCAGATACGCAGTATTTT
16,NA,TRBJ2-1,TRBV7-2,CASSRSVASSYNEQFF,TGTGCCAGCAGCCGATCGGTTGCTAGCTCCTACAATGAGCAGTTCTTC
15,NA,TRBJ2-1,TRBV7-6,CASTLGWDPYNEQFF,TGTGCCAGCACCCTAGGTTGGGACCCTTACAATGAGCAGTTCTTC
13,NA,TRBJ2-7,TRBV5-4,CASRSETANEQYF,TGTGCCAGCAGAAGCGAGACAGCAAACGAGCAGTACTTC
13,NA,TRBJ1-2,TRBV6-5,CASKEGNYYGYTF,TGTGCCAGCAAAGAGGGAAATTACTATGGCTACACCTTC